This T cell receptor beta chain was captured in a study of blood T cells in healthy people across ages. Study-wide points: The CMV status of each donor remained undetermined, and this could have confounded shifts in expanded clonotypes.

The CDR3 loop spans 14 amino acids. The V gene's germline CDR1 is DFQATT and CDR2 SNEGSKA (reference sequence). The V end was cut by 0 bases, the J end by 0 bases, with 3 bases between. A sample-barcoded 5' primer and a J-beta primer mix were used in a second PCR of roughly 6 to 11 cycles. TCRdb independently ran MiXCR on the 5' RACE reads; one entry per CDR3 protein. Found here are 590,000 or so distinct CDR3 sequences, approximately 30% of them singletons; the top ten hold around 16%. This clonotype was observed many times. The antigen is undetermined. This rearrangement joins TRBV20-1 to TRBJ2-6; D remains ambiguous. This TCR was recovered from a woman at least 80 years old in good health. Material for sequencing was blood. CDR3 amino acids: CSARDFSGANVLTF. The CDR3 region has the DNA TGCAGTGCTAGAGACTTCTCTGGGGCCAACGTCCTGACTTTC.